This T cell receptor (beta chain) comes out of a study of T cell changes during pregnancy in multiple sclerosis. TCRdb's copy holds only in-frame clones and misses some; the assay was immunoSEQ multiplex PCR. The sample holds tens of thousands of clones; just under 95% are singletons and the top ten take approximately 0.34%. Germline V gene data show CDR1 as SGHKS and CDR2 as YYEKEE (reference sequence). This CDR3 has 17 residues. Trimming at V came to 4 bases and at J to 5 bases, leaving 10 bases not matched to a gene. The source is a female donor with multiple sclerosis, enrolled in a pregnancy study. The V and J genes are TRBV5-5 and TRBJ2-5; 14 nucleotides align to TRBD2. This specimen consisted of CD4+ T cells from peripheral blood mononuclear cells, obtained before pregnancy. For the CDR3, the DNA is TGTGCCAGCAGCCAAGAGCTTGGGACTAGCGGGAGCGAGACCCAGTACTTC. Protein sequence: CASSQELGTSGSETQYF.